Below are 5 T cell receptor beta chains sequenced from a single sample in a study of CD8 T cells in Susac syndrome. Reverse transcription of 0.5 to 1 ug RNA was performed with random hexamers. TCRdb re-analysed the immunoSEQ multiplex PCR reads in MiXCR, keeping a single row per CDR3 protein. The sample contains about 49,000 distinct CDR3 sequences, 93% of which appear only once. Source material: CD8+ T cells from PBMCs. Receptor source: a human donor in good health.

The chain combines TRBV13 with TRBJ2-7, with TRBD1 matching over 8 bases. This CDR3 is built from 15 residues. Per the germline V gene, CDR1 is PRHDT and CDR2 is FYEKMQ (reference sequence). The junction had 7 bases not matched to a gene; V was cut back by 6 bases and J by 0 bases. CDR3 in DNA: TGTGCCAGCAGATCCCGACAGGGGATCTCCTACGAGCAGTACTTC. This sequence encodes CASRSRQGISYEQYF.

This clonotype has a single count. The chain employs TRBV28 and TRBJ2-5; possibly TRBD2 for D (5 bases). CDR1 is MDHEN and CDR2 is SYDVKM in the germline V gene. Trimming took off 5 bases at V and 2 bases at J, with 15 bases between the two ends. The CDR3 length is 15 residues. The CDR3 spells CASSPLRTSQETQYF. CDR3 in DNA: TGTGCCAGCAGTCCCCTAAGGACTTCTCAAGAGACCCAGTACTTC.

The gene calls are TRBV11-2 and TRBJ2-5; tentatively, D is TRBD2 (6 bases). CDR3 size: 14 residues. V dropped 0 bases and J dropped 5 bases, with 10 bases sitting between them. CDR1 is SGHAT and CDR2 is FQNNGV in the germline V gene. The CDR3 DNA reads as TGTGCCAGCAGCTTAGAAGTGAGCGGGGAGACCCAGTACTTC. Protein product: CASSLEVSGETQYF.

This clonotype was counted a single time. V and J are TRBV15 and TRBJ2-1; TRBD1 is a possible D gene (6 bases). Germline V gives CDR1 LNHNV, CDR2 YYDKDF (reference sequence). This CDR3 comprises 14 residues. V lost 1 base to trimming and J lost 10 bases, with 14 bases between them. The CDR3 DNA sequence: TGTGCCACCAGCAGAGGACAGGACCTACTCGAGCAGTTCTTC. It encodes CATSRGQDLLEQFF.

V usage is TRBV29-1 and J usage is TRBJ2-1; D ambiguous. The V gene's germline CDR1 is SQVTM and CDR2 ANQGSEA. This CDR3 is built from 12 residues. Trimming removed 5 bases at V and 4 bases at J, with 9 bases between. This CDR3 reads CSVQNPYNEQFF. CDR3 in DNA: TGCAGCGTTCAGAACCCTTACAATGAGCAGTTCTTC.